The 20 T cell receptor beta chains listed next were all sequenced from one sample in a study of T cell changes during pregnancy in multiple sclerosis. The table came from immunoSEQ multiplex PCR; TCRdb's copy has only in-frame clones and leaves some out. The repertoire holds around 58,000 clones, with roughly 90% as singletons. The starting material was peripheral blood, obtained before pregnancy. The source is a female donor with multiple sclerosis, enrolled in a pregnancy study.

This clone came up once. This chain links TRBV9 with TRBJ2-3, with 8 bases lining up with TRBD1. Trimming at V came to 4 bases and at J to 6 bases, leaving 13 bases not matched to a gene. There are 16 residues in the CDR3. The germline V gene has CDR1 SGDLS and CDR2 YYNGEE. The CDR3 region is CASSPRPRTGPDTQYF. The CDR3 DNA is TGTGCCAGCAGCCCGAGACCTCGGACAGGGCCCGATACGCAGTATTTT.

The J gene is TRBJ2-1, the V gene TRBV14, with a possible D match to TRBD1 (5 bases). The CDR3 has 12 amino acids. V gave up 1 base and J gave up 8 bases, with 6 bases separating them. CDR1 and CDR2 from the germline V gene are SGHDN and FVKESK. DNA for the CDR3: TGTGCCAGCAGCCAAGGGACATATGAGCAGTTCTTC. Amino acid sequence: CASSQGTYEQFF.

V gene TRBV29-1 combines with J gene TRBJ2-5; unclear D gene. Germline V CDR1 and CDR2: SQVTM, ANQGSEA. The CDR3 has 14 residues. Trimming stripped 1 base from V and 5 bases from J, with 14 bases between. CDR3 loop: CSVEGAYPGETQYF. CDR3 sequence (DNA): TGCAGCGTTGAAGGGGCATACCCAGGTGAGACCCAGTACTTC.

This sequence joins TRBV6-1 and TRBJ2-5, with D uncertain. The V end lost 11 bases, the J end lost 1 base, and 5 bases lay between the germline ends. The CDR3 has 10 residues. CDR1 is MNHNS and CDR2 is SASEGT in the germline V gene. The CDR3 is CAHSQETQYF. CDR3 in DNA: TGTGCCCACAGCCAAGAGACCCAGTACTTC.

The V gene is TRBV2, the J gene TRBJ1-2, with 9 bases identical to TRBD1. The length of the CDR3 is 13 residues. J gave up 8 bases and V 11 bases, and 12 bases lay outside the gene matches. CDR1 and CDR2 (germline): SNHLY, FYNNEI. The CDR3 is CAGTGTASLGYTF. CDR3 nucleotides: TGTGCCGGGACAGGGACTGCCTCTTTGGGCTACACCTTC.

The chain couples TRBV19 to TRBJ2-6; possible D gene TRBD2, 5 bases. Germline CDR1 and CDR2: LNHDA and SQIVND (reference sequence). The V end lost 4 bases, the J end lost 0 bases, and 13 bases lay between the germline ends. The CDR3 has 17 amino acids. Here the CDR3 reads CASSTGSDNSGANVLTF. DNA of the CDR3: TGTGCCAGTAGTACGGGGTCAGACAACTCTGGGGCCAACGTCCTGACTTTC.

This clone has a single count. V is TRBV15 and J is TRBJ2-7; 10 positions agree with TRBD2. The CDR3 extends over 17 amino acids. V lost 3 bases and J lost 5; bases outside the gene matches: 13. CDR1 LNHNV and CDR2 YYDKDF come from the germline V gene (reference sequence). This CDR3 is CATSRVLLAGVTNEQYF. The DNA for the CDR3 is TGTGCCACCAGCAGGGTTCTTCTAGCGGGGGTGACCAACGAGCAGTACTTC.

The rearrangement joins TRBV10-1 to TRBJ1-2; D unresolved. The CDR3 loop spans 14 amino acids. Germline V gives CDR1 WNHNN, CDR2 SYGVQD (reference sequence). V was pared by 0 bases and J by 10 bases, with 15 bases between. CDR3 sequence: CASSESREASNYTF. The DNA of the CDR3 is TGCGCCAGCAGTGAGTCGAGGGAGGCTTCGAACTACACCTTC.

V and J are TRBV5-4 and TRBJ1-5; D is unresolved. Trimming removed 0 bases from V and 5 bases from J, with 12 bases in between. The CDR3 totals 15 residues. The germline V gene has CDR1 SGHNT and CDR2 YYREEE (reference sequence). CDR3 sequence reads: CASSLDGGLDQPQHF. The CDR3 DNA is TGTGCCAGCAGCTTGGATGGAGGGTTGGATCAGCCCCAGCATTTT.

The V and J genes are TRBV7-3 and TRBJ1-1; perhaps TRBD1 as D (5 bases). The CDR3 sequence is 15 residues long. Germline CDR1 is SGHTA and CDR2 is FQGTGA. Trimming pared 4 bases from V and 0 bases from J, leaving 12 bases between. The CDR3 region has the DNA TGTGCCAGCAGCTCAGGCGGGGGTTTGAACACTGAAGCTTTCTTT. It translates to CASSSGGGLNTEAFF.

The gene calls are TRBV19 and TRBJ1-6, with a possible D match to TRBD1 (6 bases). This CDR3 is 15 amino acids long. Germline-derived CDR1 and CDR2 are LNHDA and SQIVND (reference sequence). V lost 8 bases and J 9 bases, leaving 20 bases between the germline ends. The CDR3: CASSDRSGRGSPLHF. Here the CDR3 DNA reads TGTGCCAGTTCGGACAGATCCGGTCGAGGTTCACCCCTCCACTTT.

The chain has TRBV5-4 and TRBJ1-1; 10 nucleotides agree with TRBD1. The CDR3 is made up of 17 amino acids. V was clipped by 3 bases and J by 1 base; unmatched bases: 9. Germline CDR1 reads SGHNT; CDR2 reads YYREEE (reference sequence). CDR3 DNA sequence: TGTGCCAGCAGCTCCCGACAGGGGGCAGGTAGGAACACTGAAGCTTTCTTT. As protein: CASSSRQGAGRNTEAFF.

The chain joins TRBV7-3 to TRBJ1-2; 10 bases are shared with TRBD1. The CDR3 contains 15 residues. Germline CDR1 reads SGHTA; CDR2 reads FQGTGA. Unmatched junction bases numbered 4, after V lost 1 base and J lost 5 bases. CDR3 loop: CASSLIGQGGYGYTF. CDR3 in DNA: TGTGCCAGCAGCTTAATCGGACAGGGGGGTTATGGCTACACCTTC.

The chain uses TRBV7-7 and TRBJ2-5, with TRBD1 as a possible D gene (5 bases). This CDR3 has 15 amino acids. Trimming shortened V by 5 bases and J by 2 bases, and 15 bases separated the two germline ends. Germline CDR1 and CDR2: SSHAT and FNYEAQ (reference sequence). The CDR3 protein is CASSPIRAGQETQYF. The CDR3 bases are TGTGCCAGCAGCCCAATCAGGGCAGGGCAAGAGACCCAGTACTTC.

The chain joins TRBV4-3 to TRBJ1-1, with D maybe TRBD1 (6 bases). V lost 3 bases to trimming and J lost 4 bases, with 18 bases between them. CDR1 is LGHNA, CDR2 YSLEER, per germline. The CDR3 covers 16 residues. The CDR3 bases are TGCGCCAGCAGCCATTTCCAGGGGCAGGGCGGCACTGAAGCTTTCTTT. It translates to CASSHFQGQGGTEAFF.

CDR3 loop: CSARHLYEQYF. The CDR3 nucleotides are TGCAGTGCTAGACACCTATACGAGCAGTACTTC. The genes are TRBV20-1 and TRBJ2-7, with D unresolved. This CDR3 has 11 residues. V was shortened by 2 bases and J by 4 bases, with 6 bases between the two germline ends. Germline lookup yields CDR1 DFQATT and CDR2 SNEGSKA (reference sequence).

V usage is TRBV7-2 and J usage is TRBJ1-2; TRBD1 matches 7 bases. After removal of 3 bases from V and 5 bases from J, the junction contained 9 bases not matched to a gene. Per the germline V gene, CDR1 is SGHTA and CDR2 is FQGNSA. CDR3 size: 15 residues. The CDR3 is CASSLGRGVGYGYTF. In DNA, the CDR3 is TGTGCCAGCAGCTTGGGCAGGGGGGTTGGTTATGGCTACACCTTC. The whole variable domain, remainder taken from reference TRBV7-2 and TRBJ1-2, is GAGVSQSPSNKVTEKGKDVELRCDPISGHTALYWYRQSLGQGLEFLIYFQGNSAPDKSGLPSDRFSAERTGGSVSTLTIQRTQQEDSAVYLCASSLGRGVGYGYTFGSGTRLTVV.

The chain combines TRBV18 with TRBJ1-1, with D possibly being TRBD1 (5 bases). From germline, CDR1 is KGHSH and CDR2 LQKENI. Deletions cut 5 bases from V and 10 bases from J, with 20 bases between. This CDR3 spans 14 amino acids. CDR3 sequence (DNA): TGTGCCAGCTCAGTTGGACAAGGGTTGTCAAGAGCTTTCTTT. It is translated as CASSVGQGLSRAFF.

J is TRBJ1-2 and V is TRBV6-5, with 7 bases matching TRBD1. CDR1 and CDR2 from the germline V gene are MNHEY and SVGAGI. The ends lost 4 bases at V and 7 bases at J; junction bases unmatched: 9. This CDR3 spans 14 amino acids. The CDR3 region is CASSLIQGLGGYTF. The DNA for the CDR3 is TGTGCCAGCAGTTTAATACAGGGGTTGGGTGGCTACACCTTC.

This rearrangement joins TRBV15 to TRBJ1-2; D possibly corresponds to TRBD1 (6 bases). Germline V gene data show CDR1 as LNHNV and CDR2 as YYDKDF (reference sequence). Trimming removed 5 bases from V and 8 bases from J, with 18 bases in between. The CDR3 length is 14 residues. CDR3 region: CATSLTDRLLGYTF. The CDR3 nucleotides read TGTGCCACCAGCCTCACTGACAGGCTCCTGGGCTACACCTTC.